The rows below give T cell receptor beta chains drawn from one sample of a study of blood T cell repertoires in COVID-19. Method: immunoSEQ multiplex PCR; TCRdb's copy keeps in-frame clones and lacks some. The table shows 45,000 to 60,000 clones, with roughly 86% occurring only once. The sequencing input was peripheral blood. All receptors derive from a man aged 45 to 65 with active COVID-19. The CDR3 runs from the conserved cysteine through the conserved F or W. A D gene is named only where the DNA matches it firmly. Size is omitted from some rows. Given values are once, few, many or a class for expanded clones.

d_call,clone_size,j_call,v_call,cdr3_aa,cdr3_nt
TRBD1,NA,TRBJ2-5,TRBV29-1,CSVGDRVETQYF,TGCAGCGTTGGGGACAGGGTGGAGACCCAGTACTTC
TRBD1,NA,TRBJ1-5,TRBV19,CASSMLDRGNQPQHF,TGTGCCAGTAGTATGCTGGACAGGGGGAATCAGCCCCAGCATTTT
NA,NA,TRBJ1-4,TRBV5-4,CASSPAGLEKLFF,TGTGCCAGCAGCCCCGCGGGTTTGGAAAAACTGTTTTTT
NA,NA,TRBJ2-3,TRBV5-1,CASSSRGTDTQYF,TGCGCCAGCAGCAGCCGAGGCACAGATACGCAGTATTTT
TRBD1,NA,TRBJ1-3,TRBV4-1,CASSQSWDRGRGNTIYF,TGCGCCAGCAGCCAATCCTGGGACAGGGGACGTGGAAACACCATATATTTT
NA,NA,TRBJ2-5,TRBV11-1,CASSLRGGQLQETQYF,TGTGCCAGCAGCTTAAGGGGGGGCCAACTCCAAGAGACCCAGTACTTC
TRBD2,NA,TRBJ2-1,TRBV11-2,CASSLAEERTSGNSDEQFF,TGTGCCAGCAGCTTAGCGGAAGAGCGGACTAGCGGGAACTCAGATGAGCAGTTCTTC
NA,once,TRBJ1-1,TRBV5-5,CASRGWGGDTEAFF,TGTGCCAGCAGAGGTTGGGGGGGTGACACTGAAGCTTTCTTT
TRBD2,NA,TRBJ2-1,TRBV7-2,CASSLSSGVNNEQFF,TGTGCCAGCAGCCTGTCTAGCGGGGTTAACAATGAGCAGTTCTTC
NA,NA,TRBJ2-5,TRBV6-2/TRBV6-3,CASSSPFTSAQETQYF,TGTGCCAGCAGTTCCCCCTTTACTAGTGCCCAAGAGACCCAGTACTTC